A single T cell receptor beta chain is shown here with its context. Antigen unknown. The same CDR3 can be traced to other DNA sequences in this sample. Here immunoSEQ multiplex PCR was the method, and the copy in TCRdb shows in-frame clones only, minus some. This table has about 93,000 clones, 92% appearing once. This sample stems from a study of OX40 agonist ivuxolimab in advanced cancers. About the study: Prior checkpoint blockade (anti-PD-1, anti-PD-L1 or anti-CTLA-4) was permitted; less than 45% had it. Study conclusions and caveats: By week 6 at 0.1 to 3.0 mg/kg, blood CD4+ and CD8+ T cells had expanded clonally. Certain nonresponding patients likewise had low normalized T-cell clonal expansion.

The CDR3 runs 14 residues. CDR1 KGHSH and CDR2 LQKENI come from the germline V gene. With 1 base clipped from V and 3 bases from J, the junction kept 0 bases outside the gene matches. The source of this sequence is an adult with an advanced solid tumor such as melanoma, head and neck, liver or kidney cancer. The material was CD4+ or CD8+ T cells sorted from blood, obtained in a trial of the OX40 agonist ivuxolimab. This chain links TRBV18 with TRBJ2-7; 10 nucleotides line up with TRBD1. Here the CDR3 DNA reads TGTGCCAGCTCACCACGGGACAGGGGCTACGAGCAGTACTTC. As protein: CASSPRDRGYEQYF.